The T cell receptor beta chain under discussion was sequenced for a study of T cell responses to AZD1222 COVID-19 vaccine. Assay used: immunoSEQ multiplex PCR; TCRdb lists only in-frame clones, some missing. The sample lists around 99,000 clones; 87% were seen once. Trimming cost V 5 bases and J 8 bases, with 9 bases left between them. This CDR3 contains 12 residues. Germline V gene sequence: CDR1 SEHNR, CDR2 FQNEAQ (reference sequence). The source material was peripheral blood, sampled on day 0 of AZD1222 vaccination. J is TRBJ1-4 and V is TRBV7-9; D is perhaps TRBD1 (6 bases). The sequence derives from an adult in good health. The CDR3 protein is CASSLGQEKLFF. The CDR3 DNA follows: TGTGCCAGCAGCCTCGGACAGGAAAAACTGTTTTTT.